Reported below is one T cell receptor beta chain. The antigen is unknown. Stable Graves' hyperthyroidism denoted no ophthalmopathy progression over 18 months. Exclusion followed for patients with uncontrolled infection, other autoimmune disease, pregnancy or lactation. Diagnoses were made from clinical symptoms, serum measures (thyroxine and TRAb), thyroid ultrasound and orbital computed tomography. Amplified regions were TCR beta CDR3 sequences from RNA transcripts. A first-round RT-PCR of the TCR CDR3 used the HTBI primer set. TCRdb itself ran the multiplex PCR reads through MiXCR, one entry per CDR3 protein. The sample consists of roughly 330,000 distinct CDR3 sequences, about 15% of them appearing once. The sample is drawn from a study of T cells in Graves' hyperthyroidism and ophthalmopathy. The study's findings and limits: Onset of ophthalmopathy came a median roughly 6.5 months after the model predicted it.

The TCR comes from a man under 40 with Graves' hyperthyroidism. Sequenced: blood.

The CDR3 DNA sequence: TGTGCCAGCTCACCACTCGGGACCGGGACTGGGAGGAATGAGCAGTTCTTC. Translating it yields CASSPLGTGTGRNEQFF. The chain recombines TRBV18 with TRBJ2-1, with a tentative D call TRBD2 (6 bases). Germline V gene lookup returns CDR1 KGHSH and CDR2 LQKENI. CDR3 length equals 17 residues. Trimming took off 1 base at V and 7 bases at J, with 20 bases between the two ends.